The 6 T cell receptor beta chains below all came from one sample that was sequenced in a study of blood T cells in healthy people across ages. Primed by a sample-barcoded 5' primer and a J-beta primer mix, a second PCR proceeded for 7 to 11 cycles. Each CDR3 protein is one row after TCRdb ran MiXCR on the 5' RACE reads. This table holds about 780,000 distinct CDR3 sequences, roughly 46% found once. The specimen sequenced was blood. The source is an older man in good health.

This chain joins TRBV27 and TRBJ1-2; maybe TRBD1 (6 bases). Trimming pared 5 bases from V and 5 bases from J, leaving 9 bases between. Germline lookup yields CDR1 MNHEY and CDR2 SMNVEV (reference sequence). The CDR3 loop spans 12 amino acids. For the CDR3, the DNA is TGTGCCAGCAGTACGCAGGGGTATGGCTACACCTTC. This sequence encodes CASSTQGYGYTF.

V and J are TRBV6-2 or TRBV6-3 and TRBJ2-1; 7 positions match TRBD1. CDR3 length: 15 residues. The germline V gene has CDR1 MNHEY and CDR2 SVGEGT. V lost 6 bases to trimming and J lost 1 base; unmatched junction nucleotides: 6. Written as DNA, the CDR3 is TGTGCCAGCAGGGGAGACAGGGTTTCCTACAATGAGCAGTTCTTC. Its protein product is CASRGDRVSYNEQFF.

The rearrangement links TRBV29-1 to TRBJ2-4; no clear D. Germline-derived CDR1 and CDR2 are SQVTM and ANQGSEA. The V end lost 3 bases, the J end lost 10 bases, and 10 bases lay between the germline ends. The CDR3 sequence is 11 residues long. CDR3 residues: CSVDKGRIQYF. CDR3 DNA sequence: TGCAGCGTTGATAAGGGCAGAATTCAGTACTTC.

The genes are TRBV4-2 and TRBJ2-7, with a possible D match to TRBD1 (6 bases). This CDR3 spans 15 amino acids. The V gene's germline CDR1 is LGHNA and CDR2 YNFKEQ. The germline V and J ends were trimmed by 1 base and 0 bases, with 10 bases remaining between them. In nucleotides, the CDR3 is TGTGCCAGCAGCCAAGTAAGGGACATCTCCTACGAGCAGTACTTC. Amino acid sequence: CASSQVRDISYEQYF.

V and J are TRBV28 and TRBJ1-1; D is possibly TRBD1 (6 bases). V was shortened by 8 bases and J by 8 bases, with 21 bases between the two germline ends. CDR3 length: 14 amino acids. Per germline, CDR1 MDHEN and CDR2 SYDVKM. CDR3 region: CASGLLLNGGEAFF. CDR3 sequence (DNA): TGTGCCAGCGGGTTGCTCTTAAACGGGGGCGAAGCTTTCTTT.

Notes on this clonotype: This may be a read error, as it is one base from a much larger clone. The rearrangement uses TRBV20-1 and TRBJ2-7; TRBD1 agrees at 10 bases. Germline lookup yields CDR1 DFQATT and CDR2 SNEGSKA (reference sequence). Losses at the gene ends were 1 base for V and 9 bases for J; bases not matched to a gene: 6. The CDR3 contains 13 residues. CDR3 region: CSARGDRGHGQYF. The CDR3 DNA sequence: TGCAGTGCTAGAGGGGACAGGGGACATGGGCAGTACTTC.